One sample yielded the 19 T cell receptor beta chains listed below, sequenced in a study of blood T cell repertoires in COVID-19 (TCRdb year 2020). To prepare the library, the immunoSEQ multiplex PCR assay was applied. Not all clones reach the TCRdb copy of this immuneACCESS table, which keeps in-frame sequences only. Checked studies attribute under half of the gap to unresolved V genes and leave the rest unexplained. This sample holds about 83,000 clones; roughly 86% were observed only once. The top ten clones comprise around 7.3% of the sample. Input material: peripheral blood. The receptors shown here come from a man between 50 and 59 years old with active COVID-19.

V and J are TRBV24-1 and TRBJ2-1, with D possibly matching TRBD1 (5 bases). The V gene's germline CDR1 is KGHDR and CDR2 SFDVKD. This CDR3 spans 18 amino acids. Trimming removed 2 bases from V and 0 bases from J, with 16 bases in between. The DNA for the CDR3 is TGTGCCACCAGTGATTACGACGGACATCGGAGCTCCTACAATGAGCAGTTCTTC. Its protein product is CATSDYDGHRSSYNEQFF.

The rearrangement joins TRBV28 to TRBJ1-3; no firm D call. The CDR3 has 13 amino acids. The germline V and J ends were trimmed by 5 bases and 8 bases, with 13 bases remaining between them. CDR1 is MDHEN, CDR2 SYDVKM, per germline. The CDR3 loop is CASSLEAGYTIYF. The CDR3 nucleotides are TGTGCCAGCAGTCTAGAAGCGGGATACACCATATATTTT.

The CDR3 nucleotides read TGCGCCAGCAGCCAAGATCCGTCGGTGCAGGGTCCTACCTACGAGCAGTACTTC. This codes for CASSQDPSVQGPTYEQYF. The chain has TRBV4-1 and TRBJ2-7; maybe TRBD1 (5 bases). Germline V CDR1 and CDR2: MGHRA, YSYEKL. The germline V and J ends were trimmed by 0 bases and 2 bases, with 20 bases remaining between them. The CDR3 has 18 amino acids.

This clone was counted between two and nine times. V usage is TRBV5-4 and J usage is TRBJ2-1; 8 bases line up with TRBD2. This CDR3 spans 14 amino acids. The J segment lost 9 bases and the V segment lost 0 bases, leaving 5 bases of the junction unmatched. Germline CDR1 reads SGHNT; CDR2 reads YYREEE (reference sequence). Written as DNA, the CDR3 is TGTGCCAGCAGCTTGGGAGGGACTAGGGGTGAGCAGTTCTTC. Its translation is CASSLGGTRGEQFF.

The V gene is TRBV11-2, the J gene TRBJ2-5; 16 bases map to TRBD2. The CDR3 contains 19 residues. With V trimmed by 7 bases and J by 3 bases, 14 bases remained unmatched. CDR1 SGHAT and CDR2 FQNNGV come from the germline V gene. The CDR3 DNA follows: TGTGCCAGCAAGAAATGGCAGTCGGGACTAGCGGGGGGGAAAGAGACCCAGTACTTC. This encodes CASKKWQSGLAGGKETQYF.

Written as DNA, the CDR3 is TGTGCCAGCAGTGAACAGGGGGCGGGGAACACTGAAGCTTTCTTT. It encodes CASSEQGAGNTEAFF. The chain carries TRBV2 and TRBJ1-1, with 8 bases lining up with TRBD1. The CDR3 extends over 15 amino acids. Trimming cost V 2 bases and J 1 base; bases outside gene matches: 3. Germline V gene data show CDR1 as SNHLY and CDR2 as FYNNEI.

V and J are TRBV28 and TRBJ2-3; 10 nucleotides agree with TRBD1. CDR3 length equals 15 residues. Germline assignment: CDR1 MDHEN and CDR2 SYDVKM. Germline trimming cut 6 bases from V and 5 bases from J; bases unmatched to any gene: 8. In nucleotides, the CDR3 is TGTGCCAGCAGCAGGGACAGGGGATATGGAGATACGCAGTATTTT. Translation: CASSRDRGYGDTQYF.

This chain connects TRBV19 to TRBJ2-2, with TRBD2 matching over 9 bases. Germline CDR1 is LNHDA and CDR2 is SQIVND (reference sequence). This CDR3 region has 14 residues. Germline trimming cut 7 bases from V and 4 bases from J; bases unmatched to any gene: 4. The CDR3 region has the DNA TGTGCCAGTACCCTTAGCGGGAGCACCGGGGAGCTGTTTTTT. Translating gives CASTLSGSTGELFF. The whole variable domain, filled in from reference TRBV19 and TRBJ2-2, reads DGGITQSPKYLFRKEGQNVTLSCEQNLNHDAMYWYRQDPGQGLRLIYYSQIVNDFQKGDIAEGYSVSREKKESFPLTVTSAQKNPTAFYLCASTLSGSTGELFFGEGSRLTVL.

The chain employs TRBV3-1 (or the pseudogene TRBV3-2) and TRBJ2-1, with D tentatively TRBD2 (6 bases). The length of the CDR3 is 15 residues. The germline CDR1 and CDR2 sequences are LGHDT and YNNKEL (reference sequence). V dropped 4 bases and J dropped 7 bases, with 17 bases sitting between them. The CDR3: CASSLTPPGENEQFF. DNA of the CDR3: TGTGCCAGCAGCCTGACTCCACCGGGAGAGAATGAGCAGTTCTTC.

This sequence joins TRBV4-2 and TRBJ2-2, with unresolved D. This CDR3 is built from 14 residues. The V end was cut by 0 bases, the J end by 6 bases, with 8 bases between. Germline-derived CDR1 and CDR2 are LGHNA and YNFKEQ. DNA of the CDR3: TGTGCCAGCAGCCAAGAGCGTCATCCCGGGGAGCTGTTTTTT. Translating gives CASSQERHPGELFF.

CDR3 residues: CASSKATGSGNTIYF. The DNA of the CDR3 is TGTGCCAGCAGCAAAGCCACAGGGTCGGGAAACACCATATATTTT. V gene TRBV3-1 (or the pseudogene TRBV3-2) combines with J gene TRBJ1-3, with D possibly being TRBD1 (6 bases). The length of the CDR3 is 15 residues. V was shortened by 5 bases and J by 4 bases, with 15 bases between the two germline ends. Germline lookup yields CDR1 LGHDT and CDR2 YNNKEL (reference sequence).

This sequence joins TRBV27 and TRBJ1-1; D not certain. The length of the CDR3 is 13 residues. V was shortened by 3 bases and J by 1 base, with 6 bases between the two germline ends. Per the germline V gene, CDR1 is MNHEY and CDR2 is SMNVEV (reference sequence). CDR3: CASSFGENTEAFF. CDR3 in DNA: TGTGCCAGCAGTTTCGGAGAGAACACTGAAGCTTTCTTT.

The genes are TRBV11-2 and TRBJ2-3, with 7 bases aligning to TRBD2. CDR3 size: 14 residues. The germline CDR1 and CDR2 sequences are SGHAT and FQNNGV. V trimming: 8 bases; J trimming: 5 bases; junction bases outside the gene matches: 10. The CDR3 region has the DNA TGTGCCAGCGGCCAGCCGTGGGGGGGAGATACGCAGTATTTT. Protein sequence: CASGQPWGGDTQYF.

V and J are TRBV5-1 and TRBJ2-6; TRBD1 matches at 9 bases. The CDR3 is made up of 19 amino acids. After removal of 0 bases from V and 4 bases from J, the junction contained 11 bases not matched to a gene. Germline V gene data show CDR1 as SGHRS and CDR2 as YFSETQ. The CDR3 sequence is CASSLEPGGQGAGANVLTF. In nucleotides, the CDR3 is TGCGCCAGCAGCTTGGAGCCCGGGGGACAGGGCGCCGGGGCCAACGTCCTGACTTTC.

The chain couples TRBV7-2 to TRBJ2-5, with 11 bases that match TRBD2. Germline V gene lookup returns CDR1 SGHTA and CDR2 FQGNSA. This CDR3 is 16 amino acids long. V shed 1 base and J 7 bases; nucleotides not matched to a gene: 8. CDR3 sequence reads: CASSLVVAGGGRTQYF. The DNA of the CDR3 is TGTGCCAGCAGCTTAGTAGTAGCGGGAGGGGGGAGGACCCAGTACTTC.

The rearrangement joins TRBV29-1 to TRBJ2-6, with D maybe TRBD1 (5 bases). CDR1 and CDR2 from the germline V gene are SQVTM and ANQGSEA. V shed 6 bases and J shed 0 bases, with 9 bases lying between them. The CDR3 has 14 residues. CDR3 DNA: TGCAGCGTACCCAGGGACTCTGGGGCCAACGTCCTGACTTTC. It encodes CSVPRDSGANVLTF.

This chain uses TRBV7-9 with TRBJ2-2; D gene unclear. V was trimmed by 4 bases and J by 3 bases, leaving 12 bases between them. The length of the CDR3 is 15 residues. Germline CDR1 SEHNR, CDR2 FQNEAQ (reference sequence). The CDR3 loop reads CASSSRVGDTGELFF. Written as DNA, the CDR3 is TGTGCCAGCAGCTCCCGGGTCGGAGACACCGGGGAGCTGTTTTTT.

The rearrangement links TRBV28 to TRBJ1-1; the D gene is possibly TRBD1 (6 bases). The CDR3 extends over 15 amino acids. Germline V gene sequence: CDR1 MDHEN, CDR2 SYDVKM. The ends were cut back, 7 bases at V and 0 bases at J, with 15 bases in the middle. Here the CDR3 DNA reads TGTGCCAGCACTGATCCGGGACACCTGAACACTGAAGCTTTCTTT. Protein product: CASTDPGHLNTEAFF.

The chain recombines TRBV3-1 (or the pseudogene TRBV3-2) with TRBJ1-1, with 9 bases that match TRBD1. Losses at the gene ends were 3 bases for V and 5 bases for J; bases not matched to a gene: 4. CDR1 and CDR2 (germline): LGHDT, YNNKEL (reference sequence). This CDR3 has 14 amino acids. CDR3 loop: CASSQGTGWTEAFF. CDR3 bases: TGTGCCAGCAGCCAGGGGACAGGGTGGACTGAAGCTTTCTTT.